This is a list of T cell receptor beta chains from one sample in a study of neoadjuvant anti-PD-1 for oral cavity cancer. Clones were read by immunoSEQ multiplex PCR, and TCRdb kept only the in-frame ones, dropping some. The sample lists approximately 6,800 clones, about three quarters seen once, with 2.7% in the top ten. The material was PBMCs, obtained before nivolumab (anti-PD-1) treatment. Source of these receptors: a person between 35 and 79 years old with oral cavity squamous cell carcinoma. Both conserved end residues are part of each CDR3. The D gene is left open where the match is weak. Expanded clones are given a class, and other clones once, few, many or no size at all.

J | size | V | D | CDR3 | DNA
TRBJ1-2 | - | TRBV5-6 | TRBD1 | CASSYRDRPLRYTF | TGTGCCAGCAGCTACCGGGACAGGCCACTTCGCTACACCTTC
TRBJ2-3 | - | TRBV5-1 | - | CASSFRPGTRTDTQYF | TGCGCCAGCAGCTTCAGACCAGGGACGCGCACAGATACGCAGTATTTT
TRBJ1-4 | few | TRBV14 | - | CASSHGGIANEKLFF | TGTGCCAGCAGCCATGGGGGAATTGCTAATGAAAAACTGTTTTTT
TRBJ2-7 | - | TRBV30 | - | CAWKRRRGYEQYF | TGTGCCTGGAAGCGTCGCCGGGGATACGAGCAGTACTTC
TRBJ2-3 | few | TRBV5-1 | TRBD1 | CASSQGGTDTQYF | TGCGCCAGCAGTCAGGGGGGCACAGATACGCAGTATTTT
TRBJ2-5 | - | TRBV6-5 | - | CASRPTGRETQYF | TGTGCCAGCAGGCCGACAGGGAGGGAGACCCAGTACTTC
TRBJ2-2 | once | TRBV27 | - | CASSLWGTGELFF | TGTGCCAGCAGTTTGTGGGGAACCGGGGAGCTGTTTTTT
TRBJ2-7 | - | TRBV14 | - | CASSPFQGSEQYF | TGTGCCAGCAGCCCATTCCAGGGGAGCGAGCAGTACTTC
TRBJ1-4 | - | TRBV30 | TRBD1 | CAWSSGMARGQKLFF | TGTGCCTGGAGCTCGGGAATGGCCAGGGGGCAAAAACTGTTTTTT
TRBJ1-6 | - | TRBV27 | - | CASSLNRALGSPLHF | TGTGCCAGCAGCTTAAACAGGGCTCTGGGATCACCCCTCCACTTT
TRBJ1-6 | - | TRBV9 | - | CASSEGRGSPLHF | TGTGCCAGCAGCGAGGGCCGGGGTTCACCCCTCCACTTT
TRBJ1-6 | - | TRBV10-2 | TRBD1 | CASSDTGASSYNSPLHF | TGCGCCAGCAGTGATACAGGGGCCAGCTCCTATAATTCACCCCTCCACTTT
TRBJ1-6 | - | TRBV7-9 | - | CASSLAHGGSPLHF | TGTGCCAGCAGCTTAGCGCATGGGGGTTCACCCCTCCACTTT
TRBJ1-3 | - | TRBV7-2 | - | CASSAHTGPGNTIYF | TGTGCCAGCAGCGCCCACACAGGACCTGGAAACACCATATATTTT
TRBJ1-5 | few | TRBV6-6 | - | CASSYSVSGNQPQHF | TGTGCCAGCAGTTACTCGGTCTCCGGTAATCAGCCCCAGCATTTT
TRBJ1-4 | - | TRBV5-1 | TRBD1 | CASSLGQGAHNEKLFF | TGCGCCAGCAGCTTGGGACAGGGGGCCCATAATGAAAAACTGTTTTTT
TRBJ2-7 | - | TRBV7-8 | TRBD1 | CASSPRDRLYYEQYF | TGTGCCAGCAGCCCCCGGGACAGGCTCTACTACGAGCAGTACTTC
TRBJ1-3 | - | TRBV4-3 | - | CASSQDQSSGNTIYF | TGCGCCAGCAGCCAAGATCAGTCCTCTGGAAACACCATATATTTT
TRBJ2-6 | - | TRBV11-1 | - | CASSSRGQSGANVLTF | TGTGCCAGCAGCTCCAGGGGTCAATCTGGGGCCAACGTCCTGACTTTC
TRBJ1-6 | few | TRBV10-1 | - | CASSESPGRSPLHF | TGCGCCAGCAGTGAGTCTCCAGGGAGGTCACCCCTCCACTTT
TRBJ1-1 | few | TRBV15 | - | CATSRGVGAVSNTEAFF | TGTGCCACCAGCAGAGGGGTAGGGGCAGTTTCGAACACTGAAGCTTTCTTT
TRBJ1-1 | few | TRBV11-3 | TRBD1 | CASSLDGTGGTEAFF | TGTGCCAGCAGCTTAGACGGGACAGGGGGCACTGAAGCTTTCTTT
TRBJ1-5 | - | TRBV4-3 | - | CASSQGNRGMAGNQPQHF | TGCGCCAGCAGCCAAGGGAATCGGGGGATGGCGGGCAATCAGCCCCAGCATTTT
TRBJ2-1 | - | TRBV5-1 | - | CASSPTTTGRFENEQFF | TGCGCCAGCAGCCCTACCACAACAGGGAGGTTTGAAAATGAGCAGTTCTTC
TRBJ1-4 | few | TRBV5-1 | TRBD1 | CASSLGTGSEKLFF | TGCGCCAGCAGCCTAGGGACAGGGAGCGAAAAACTGTTTTTT
TRBJ2-2 | few | TRBV10-1 | - | CASREQGGTGELFF | TGCGCCAGCAGAGAACAGGGAGGAACCGGGGAGCTGTTTTTT
TRBJ2-5 | - | TRBV7-3 | - | CASSRGAAETQYF | TGTGCCAGCAGCCGAGGGGCGGCAGAGACCCAGTACTTC
TRBJ2-7 | - | TRBV6-6 | TRBD1 | CASTEPGQGTYEQYF | TGTGCCAGCACCGAACCGGGACAGGGAACCTACGAGCAGTACTTC